This is a list of T cell receptor beta chains from one sample in a study of blood T cell repertoires in COVID-19. Assay: immunoSEQ multiplex PCR; the TCRdb copy retains only in-frame clones and omits some. Of 200,000 to 250,000 clones in the sample, approximately 83% are singletons; the top ten hold approximately 4.2%. Sequencing was performed on PBMCs or T cells enriched from blood (not recorded which). These receptors originate from a woman between 40 and 55 years old with acute COVID-19. Both conserved end residues are part of each CDR3.

j_call | v_call | cdr3_aa
TRBJ2-5 | TRBV7-2 | CASSLAGSKETQYF
TRBJ2-1 | TRBV11-2 | CASSSRGDSYNEQFF
TRBJ2-1 | TRBV7-3 | CASSSRLAGGAEQFF
TRBJ2-1 | TRBV11-3 | CASSFSFMDRDRNEQFF
TRBJ1-2 | TRBV2 | CASGGGQYTF
TRBJ2-5 | TRBV9 | CASSVEERRWETQYF
TRBJ2-3 | TRBV18 | CASSPQVGGISTDTQYF
TRBJ1-2 | TRBV24-1 | CATSRDSTNYGYTF
TRBJ2-7 | TRBV24-1 | CATSDSGTSGREQYF
TRBJ1-1 | TRBV2 | CASSPAGTWRTEAFF
TRBJ2-7 | TRBV14 | CASSFGQGATYEQYF
TRBJ2-2 | TRBV5-1 | CASSYGAAGGATGELFF
TRBJ2-3 | TRBV11-3 | CASSLLATTDTQYF
TRBJ2-1 | TRBV5-6 | CASSWAGSEQFF
TRBJ1-2 | TRBV27 | CASSPSGDRPNYVGYTF
TRBJ2-1 | TRBV11-2 | CASSALNPSLNEQFF
TRBJ2-3 | TRBV27 | CASLKTVASGLRDTQYF
TRBJ2-7 | TRBV5-1 | CASSSGSGTGESEYF